Listed here are 6 T cell receptor beta chains from one sample, sequenced in a study of T cell responses to AZD1222 COVID-19 vaccine. Repertoires were generated with immunoSEQ multiplex PCR, while TCRdb's copy carries only in-frame clones and drops some. The sample lists about 150,000 clones, about 85% seen once, with 3% to 3.5% in the top ten. The sequenced sample was peripheral blood, obtained on day 0 of AZD1222 vaccination. The receptor source for this set is an adult in good health.

The chain has TRBV28 and TRBJ1-1, with unresolved D. Germline CDR1 and CDR2: MDHEN and SYDVKM. This CDR3 region has 13 residues. The V end lost 5 bases, the J end lost 5 bases, and 12 bases lay between the germline ends. CDR3 loop: CASSITANTEAFF. CDR3 DNA sequence: TGTGCCAGCAGTATAACAGCGAATACTGAAGCTTTCTTT.

The chain combines TRBV9 with TRBJ1-1, with D maybe TRBD1 (6 bases). The CDR3 loop spans 15 amino acids. Trimming pared 4 bases from V and 5 bases from J, leaving 18 bases between. Germline V CDR1 and CDR2: SGDLS, YYNGEE. The CDR3 bases are TGTGCCAGCAGCAAGGAACAGGGCTCGAGAACTGAAGCTTTCTTT. Its protein product is CASSKEQGSRTEAFF.

The chain joins TRBV18 to TRBJ1-3; 9 bases are a match to TRBD1. CDR1 KGHSH and CDR2 LQKENI come from the germline V gene. The CDR3 totals 18 residues. V shed 3 bases and J 0 bases; nucleotides not matched to a gene: 9. As DNA, the CDR3 is TGTGCCAGCTCACCCCGACAGGGGGTGACTCTCTCTGGAAACACCATATATTTT. This encodes CASSPRQGVTLSGNTIYF.

The chain carries TRBV4-2 and TRBJ1-3; D unresolved. Trimming shortened V by 0 bases and J by 4 bases, and 13 bases separated the two germline ends. CDR3 length equals 16 residues. Germline V gene lookup returns CDR1 LGHNA and CDR2 YNFKEQ. This CDR3 is CASSQDVGMSGNTIYF. The CDR3 DNA reads TGTGCCAGCAGCCAAGATGTTGGGATGAGCGGAAACACCATATATTTT.

This chain uses TRBV2 with TRBJ2-1, with 8 bases fitting TRBD2. J lost 0 bases, V lost 7 bases, and 5 bases had no gene match. From germline, CDR1 is SNHLY and CDR2 FYNNEI. CDR3 length: 15 residues. CDR3 amino acids: CASKAGVLSYNEQFF. In DNA, the CDR3 is TGTGCCAGCAAAGCGGGGGTCCTCTCCTACAATGAGCAGTTCTTC.

The chain carries TRBV3-1 (or the pseudogene TRBV3-2) and TRBJ2-5; a weak D match, TRBD2 (5 bases). The CDR3 loop spans 14 amino acids. CDR1 and CDR2 (germline): LGHDT, YNNKEL (reference sequence). V was shortened by 5 bases and J by 5 bases, with 15 bases between the two germline ends. The CDR3 sequence is CASSDRATGETQYF. The CDR3, as DNA: TGTGCCAGCAGCGACCGGGCCACGGGGGAGACCCAGTACTTC.